This entry features one T cell receptor beta chain sequence. Its target is not known. Germline is not matched at one junction end, which may reflect a read error. This sample is drawn from a study of T cell repertoires in aging, cancer and after chemotherapy. Study-level findings and limits: Across the chemotherapy interval, each cancer cohort showed higher median generation probability, suggesting thymic rebound.

The CDR3 runs to 13 residues. Germline CDR1 SGHRS, CDR2 YFSETQ. Rearranged V-D-J TRB sequences were amplified with a mixed TRB-A/B primer pool. TCRdb fed the multiplex PCR reads into MiXCR, producing one record per CDR3 protein. The sample yields over 8,500 distinct CDR3 sequences, 40% to 45% seen once. The template was genomic DNA from peripheral blood, not RNA. The TCR comes from a human donor in good health. Sequenced sample: blood. V and J are TRBV5-1 and TRBJ1-1, with TRBD1 as a possible D gene (6 bases). CDR3 in DNA: TGTGCCAGCAGCTTGGTGGGGGCAACTGAAGCTTTCTTT. This sequence encodes CASSLVGATEAFF.